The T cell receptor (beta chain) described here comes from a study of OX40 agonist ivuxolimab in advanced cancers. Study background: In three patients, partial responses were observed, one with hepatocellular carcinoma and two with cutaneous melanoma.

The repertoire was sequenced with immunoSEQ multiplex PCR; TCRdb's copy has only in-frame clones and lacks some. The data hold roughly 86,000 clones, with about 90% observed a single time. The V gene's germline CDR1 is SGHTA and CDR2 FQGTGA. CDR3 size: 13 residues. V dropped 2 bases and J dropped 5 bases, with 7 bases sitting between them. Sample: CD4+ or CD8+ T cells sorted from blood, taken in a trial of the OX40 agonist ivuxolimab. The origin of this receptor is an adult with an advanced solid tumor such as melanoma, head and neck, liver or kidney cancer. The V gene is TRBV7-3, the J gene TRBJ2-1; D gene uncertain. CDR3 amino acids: CASSLSANNEQFF. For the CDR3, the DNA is TGTGCCAGCAGCTTATCCGCGAACAATGAGCAGTTCTTC.